This T cell receptor beta chain was obtained from a study of T cell changes during pregnancy in multiple sclerosis. The germline V gene encodes CDR1 MDHEN and CDR2 SYDVKM. Trimming left V 1 base short and J 6 bases short, with 13 bases between. There are 15 residues in the CDR3. The method was immunoSEQ multiplex PCR; TCRdb's version includes in-frame clones alone and lacks a portion of them. The sample records around 100,000 clones, almost 95% being singletons. The origin of this receptor is a female donor with multiple sclerosis, enrolled in a pregnancy study. The input for sequencing was peripheral blood, taken before pregnancy. This rearrangement joins TRBV28 to TRBJ2-1; D may be TRBD2 (6 bases). The chain's CDR3 is CASSLSPTGVNEQFF. The DNA of the CDR3 is TGTGCCAGCAGTTTATCTCCTACGGGGGTCAATGAGCAGTTCTTC.